What follows are 23 T cell receptor beta chains derived from one specimen sequenced in a study of cytomegalovirus exposure and HLA in healthy donors. Here immunoSEQ multiplex PCR was the method, and the copy in TCRdb shows in-frame clones only, minus some. The data show about 160,000 clones, about 90% seen once. What was sequenced was PBMCs. Every receptor here comes from a man between 18 and 35 years old in good health and CMV-seropositive.

Turning to this clone: Mismatch with germline at one junction end may stem from a read error. The rearrangement links TRBV20-1 to TRBJ2-7; TRBD1 is a possible D gene (5 bases). This CDR3 is 11 amino acids long. Germline assignment: CDR1 DFQATT and CDR2 SNEGSKA (reference sequence). The CDR3 protein is CSARDLQGKGF. The CDR3 DNA follows: TGCAGTGCTAGAGATTTGCAGGGCAAAGGCTTC.

The chain uses TRBV19 and TRBJ2-3; 7 bases fit TRBD2. CDR3 length: 16 amino acids. The J segment lost 4 bases and the V segment lost 3 bases, leaving 10 bases of the junction unmatched. CDR1 and CDR2 (germline): LNHDA, SQIVND (reference sequence). The CDR3 region has the DNA TGTGCCAGTAGTATCCGGTGGGGGGGGTCCCCAGATACGCAGTATTTT. Translated, it gives CASSIRWGGSPDTQYF.

This clone was recorded once. The chain links TRBV7-3 to TRBJ2-3; D is perhaps TRBD2 (7 bases). The CDR3 contains 13 residues. The V end lost 3 bases, the J end lost 6 bases, and 10 bases lay between the germline ends. Per germline, CDR1 SGHTA and CDR2 FQGTGA. The CDR3 loop is CASSFGGPDTQYF. The CDR3 nucleotides are TGTGCCAGCAGCTTCGGGGGGCCGGATACGCAGTATTTT.

The genes are TRBV11-3 and TRBJ2-7, with D unresolved. The CDR3 has 15 amino acids. Deletions cut 0 bases from V and 2 bases from J, with 11 bases between. Germline CDR1 SGHNT, CDR2 YENEEA. CDR3 bases: TGTGCCAGCAGCTTAGATCCTAGGAGAACCTACGAGCAGTACTTC. Translated, it gives CASSLDPRRTYEQYF.

V and J are TRBV29-1 and TRBJ2-1; TRBD1 is a possible D gene (5 bases). Germline V CDR1 and CDR2: SQVTM, ANQGSEA. Trimming left V 4 bases short and J 11 bases short, with 18 bases between. The CDR3 sequence is 13 residues long. As DNA, the CDR3 is TGCAGCGTTGGAAGGGGCCTTACAATGAAGCAGTTCTTC. Translation gives CSVGRGLTMKQFF.

V and J are TRBV25-1 and TRBJ1-2; 10 positions agree with TRBD1. Losses at the gene ends were 2 bases for V and 4 bases for J; bases not matched to a gene: 4. The V gene's germline CDR1 is MGHDK and CDR2 SYGVNS. This CDR3 is 15 amino acids long. This CDR3 is CASSERDRGGYGYTF. DNA for the CDR3: TGTGCCAGCAGTGAACGGGACAGGGGAGGCTATGGCTACACCTTC.

A few counts support this clone. The chain couples TRBV21-1 to TRBJ2-7; TRBD1, as called in the table, went unchecked against the DNA. TRBV21-1 represents a pseudogene. The CDR3 totals 11 residues. The CDR3 here is CASSNRTEQYF. CDR3 DNA: TGTGCCAGCAGCAACAGAACCGAGCAGTACTTC.

This sequence joins TRBV9 and TRBJ2-1, with 10 bases aligning to TRBD2. The V gene end was trimmed by 4 bases and the J gene end by 8 bases; junction bases not matched to a gene: 12. This CDR3 region has 16 residues. The germline gives CDR1 SGDLS, CDR2 YYNGEE. The CDR3 reads CASSPRAGGRVYEQFF. Written as DNA, the CDR3 is TGTGCCAGCAGCCCAAGAGCGGGAGGGCGGGTCTATGAGCAGTTCTTC.

The V call is TRBV11-2, the J call TRBJ2-1; TRBD1 might be the D (7 bases). In germline, CDR1 is SGHAT, CDR2 FQNNGV. The CDR3 runs to 19 residues. The V and J ends lost 1 base and 4 bases respectively, with 23 bases between them. The CDR3 sequence: CASSLGFGTGDSPYNEQFF. The CDR3 DNA reads TGTGCCAGCAGCTTAGGTTTCGGGACTGGGGACAGCCCTTACAATGAGCAGTTCTTC.

The chain carries TRBV15 and TRBJ2-7, with D possibly being TRBD2 (6 bases). This CDR3 is built from 14 residues. V lost 3 bases and J 2 bases, leaving 11 bases between the germline ends. CDR1 and CDR2 from the germline V gene are LNHNV and YYDKDF (reference sequence). Here the CDR3 DNA reads TGTGCCACCAGCAGCGGCGGGATCGCCTACGAGCAGTACTTC. Its protein product is CATSSGGIAYEQYF.

Turning to this clone: Within the sample, other DNA sequences also encode this same CDR3. The chain has TRBV6-1 and TRBJ2-1, with TRBD2 as a possible D gene (6 bases). CDR3 length equals 13 residues. Deletions cut 1 base from V and 7 bases from J, with 8 bases between. Germline lookup yields CDR1 MNHNS and CDR2 SASEGT. This CDR3 reads CASSEGRGNEQFF. DNA of the CDR3: TGTGCCAGCAGTGAAGGGAGGGGTAATGAGCAGTTCTTC.

The rearrangement uses TRBV28 and TRBJ1-5; weak D call: TRBD1 (5 bases). Per germline, CDR1 MDHEN and CDR2 SYDVKM. The V end lost 2 bases, the J end lost 2 bases, and 10 bases lay between the germline ends. The CDR3 contains 15 residues. The CDR3, as DNA: TGTGCCAGCAGTTTACAAGGGGTCGGCAATCAGCCCCAGCATTTT. Amino acids: CASSLQGVGNQPQHF.

The chain employs TRBV29-1 and TRBJ1-2; D is possibly TRBD1 (5 bases). The CDR3 is 13 residues long. V lost 3 bases and J lost 10, with 18 bases in between. Per germline, CDR1 SQVTM and CDR2 ANQGSEA. CDR3 amino acids: CSVDGGVNYDYTF. The DNA for the CDR3 is TGCAGCGTTGATGGAGGGGTGAATTACGACTACACCTTC.

The rearrangement joins TRBV9 to TRBJ2-1; perhaps TRBD1 as D (5 bases). The CDR3 extends over 15 amino acids. In germline, CDR1 is SGDLS, CDR2 YYNGEE. With 0 bases removed from V and 6 bases from J, the gap between germline ends came to 13 bases. The CDR3 here is CASSVALTGFNEQFF. The CDR3 DNA reads TGTGCCAGCAGCGTAGCACTTACAGGATTCAATGAGCAGTTCTTC.

The chain carries TRBV28 and TRBJ2-2; D unclear. Germline loops: CDR1 MDHEN, CDR2 SYDVKM. Trimming cost V 3 bases and J 6 bases, with 14 bases left between them. The CDR3 length is 15 residues. In DNA, the CDR3 is TGTGCCAGCAGTTTTAGCTATAGGCGTCCCGGGGAGCTGTTTTTT. Translated: CASSFSYRRPGELFF.

The chain is built from TRBV10-2 and TRBJ2-1, with TRBD1 matching over 8 bases. Germline trimming cut 8 bases from V and 4 bases from J; bases unmatched to any gene: 10. This CDR3 is 15 amino acids long. Per the germline V gene, CDR1 is WSHSY and CDR2 is SAAADI. CDR3 residues: CASGEDRTGYNEQFF. The CDR3 region has the DNA TGCGCCAGCGGGGAAGACAGGACAGGGTACAATGAGCAGTTCTTC.

V and J are TRBV13 and TRBJ2-1, with a tentative D call TRBD2 (6 bases). This CDR3 region has 18 residues. Germline assignment: CDR1 PRHDT and CDR2 FYEKMQ (reference sequence). V lost 6 bases and J lost 6, with 27 bases in between. Written as DNA, the CDR3 is TGTGCCAGCAGACGAGGGCTAAGCGGGCAGGTTGTGGGCAATGAGCAGTTCTTC. It is translated as CASRRGLSGQVVGNEQFF. Drawing the rest from reference TRBV13 and TRBJ2-1, the complete variable domain is AAGVIQSPRHLIKEKRETATLKCYPIPRHDTVYWYQQGPGQDPQFLISFYEKMQSDKGSIPDRFSAQQFSDYHSELNMSSLELGDSALYFCASRRGLSGQVVGNEQFFGPGTRLTVL.

Turning to this clone: This same CDR3 is encoded by further DNA sequences in the sample. V is TRBV7-9 and J is TRBJ2-7, with 7 positions matching TRBD1. The V segment lost 0 bases and the J segment 1 base; nucleotides outside the gene matches: 3. In germline, CDR1 is SEHNR, CDR2 FQNEAQ (reference sequence). This CDR3 comprises 15 residues. CDR3 region: CASSLAGTASYEQYF. CDR3 coding DNA: TGTGCCAGCAGCTTAGCCGGGACAGCATCCTACGAGCAGTACTTC.

V usage is TRBV7-2 and J usage is TRBJ2-7; 15 bases fit TRBD2. The CDR3 consists of 18 residues. V shed 6 bases, J shed 2 bases, and the junction held 11 bases outside the gene matches. CDR1 and CDR2 (germline): SGHTA, FQGNSA. CDR3 nucleotides: TGTGCCAGCAGTTACCGGACTAGCGGGAGGGCCGGCACCTACGAGCAGTACTTC. Translated: CASSYRTSGRAGTYEQYF.

The rearrangement uses TRBV7-9 and TRBJ2-1; D possibly corresponds to TRBD1 (6 bases). Trimming removed 4 bases at V and 10 bases at J, with 11 bases between. The CDR3 totals 12 residues. The V gene's germline CDR1 is SEHNR and CDR2 FQNEAQ (reference sequence). CDR3 DNA: TGTGCCAGCAGCTCACAGGGCGGGGAGCAGTTCTTC. Its translation is CASSSQGGEQFF.

This chain connects TRBV5-1 to TRBJ2-2, with 9 bases fitting TRBD1. This CDR3 region has 14 residues. From germline, CDR1 is SGHRS and CDR2 YFSETQ. J was trimmed by 7 bases and V by 3 bases; bases with no gene match: 4. The DNA of the CDR3 is TGCGCCAGCAGCTGGGACAGGGCAAACGGGGAGCTGTTTTTT. Translation: CASSWDRANGELFF.

As DNA, the CDR3 is TGTGCCAGCAACGGACAGGGTTTTAATGAGCAGTTCTTC. Translated: CASNGQGFNEQFF. This chain uses TRBV2 with TRBJ2-1; 8 nucleotides agree with TRBD1. The CDR3 consists of 13 residues. The germline gives CDR1 SNHLY, CDR2 FYNNEI. The trim removed 7 bases at V and 7 bases at J, leaving 6 bases unmatched.

The chain combines TRBV29-1 with TRBJ2-1, with D perhaps TRBD1 (6 bases). Germline V CDR1 and CDR2: SQVTM, ANQGSEA. Between the trimmed V and J ends, which lost 4 bases and 3 bases, there was a span of 16 bases. There are 15 residues in the CDR3. CDR3 DNA sequence: TGCAGCGTTGTCCCACAGGGAGCAGGCTACAATGAGCAGTTCTTC. This codes for CSVVPQGAGYNEQFF.